The subject of this entry is one T cell receptor (beta chain). CDR3 length: 11 amino acids. J was trimmed by 6 bases and V by 7 bases; bases with no gene match: 0. Germline CDR1 and CDR2: SNHLY and FYNNEI. The data stem from a study of blood T cell repertoires in COVID-19. In the original processing: The assay estimated nucleated cells by amplifying reference gene primers. Assay used: immunoSEQ multiplex PCR; TCRdb lists only in-frame clones, some missing. Clone size and the V and J calls come from that table; the DNA yielded D and trimming. The repertoire holds 200,000 or so clones, with nearly 85% as singletons.

The sequenced sample consisted of peripheral blood. This sequence joins TRBV2 and TRBJ2-4; 7 nucleotides line up with TRBD2. This receptor was taken from a woman aged 30 to 39 with acute or convalescent COVID-19. The chain's CDR3 is CASTGGNIQYF. Written as DNA, the CDR3 is TGTGCCAGCACGGGGGGAAACATTCAGTACTTC. Variable domain in full (rest from reference TRBV2 and TRBJ2-4): EPEVTQTPSHQVTQMGQEVILRCVPISNHLYFYWYRQILGQKVEFLVSFYNNEISEKSEIFDDQFSVERPDGSNFTLKIRSTKLEDSAMYFCASTGGNIQYFGAGTRLSVL.